The clone carrying this T cell receptor (beta chain) was picked up a small number of times. Its antigen remains unknown. The people who gave samples were healthy Caucasians from Russia, aged roughly 6 to 90. In each sample, at least 6.5 million PBMCs were isolated. This entry comes from a study of blood T cells in healthy people across ages. Background on the study: Template-switching capture recovered about one barcoded beta molecule per two T cells.

Per germline, CDR1 MNHEY and CDR2 SVGAGI. The CDR3 is made up of 15 amino acids. V lost 0 bases and J 2 bases, leaving 8 bases between the germline ends. The study's findings and limits: Strong correlation linked observed beta diversity and percent naive T cells.

A second about 7 to 11 cycle PCR used barcoded and J-beta primers. One entry per CDR3 protein, called by TCRdb with MiXCR from the 5' RACE reads. The data contain under 950,000 distinct CDR3 sequences, 20% to 25% of them seen just once; the ten biggest clones take up less than 25%. The chain carries TRBV6-5 and TRBJ2-4, with D possibly being TRBD1 (5 bases). The sample taken for sequencing was blood. The TCR was taken from a man between 65 and 85 years old in good health. The CDR3 protein is CASSYSGASKNIQYF. CDR3 coding DNA: TGTGCCAGCAGTTACTCTGGGGCGTCCAAAAACATTCAGTACTTC.